Following are 3 T cell receptor beta chains from one sample sequenced in a study of response to subunit inactivated influenza vaccine. TCRdb re-derived calls from the RT-PCR reads in MiXCR, one entry per CDR3 protein. The data hold over 400,000 distinct CDR3 sequences, with 10% to 15% observed a single time. The specimen comprised PBMCs from blood, sampled about 6 weeks after vaccination. The receptors originated from a man aged 45-65 years who received an inactivated influenza vaccine.

In its sample, this clonotype was seen a few times. This sequence joins TRBV5-1 and TRBJ2-1, with D perhaps matching TRBD2 (7 bases). Germline loops: CDR1 SGHRS, CDR2 YFSETQ. This CDR3 contains 15 residues. Trimming shortened V by 1 base and J by 8 bases, and 16 bases separated the two germline ends. CDR3 sequence: CASSLSEGGLHEQFF. The CDR3 DNA reads as TGCGCCAGCAGCTTGTCCGAGGGGGGGCTCCATGAGCAGTTCTTC. The full variable domain, in which reference TRBV5-1 and TRBJ2-1 provide the parts outside the CDR3, is KAGVTQTPRYLIKTRGQQVTLSCSPISGHRSVSWYQQTPGQGLQFLFEYFSETQRNKGNFPGRFSGRQFSNSRSEMNVSTLELGDSALYLCASSLSEGGLHEQFFGPGTRLTVL.

This clonotype has at least ten counts. The chain combines TRBV6-1 with TRBJ2-5, with 10 bases aligning to TRBD2. CDR3 size: 14 residues. Germline V CDR1 and CDR2: MNHNS, SASEGT. V gave up 8 bases and J gave up 2 bases; unmatched junction bases: 5. For the CDR3, the DNA is TGTGCCAGCGCTAGCGGGGGAGGGCAAGAGACCCAGTACTTC. Amino acids: CASASGGGQETQYF.

This clonotype occurred many times. The J gene is TRBJ2-5, the V gene TRBV14, with 8 bases identical to TRBD2. After removal of 4 bases from V and 7 bases from J, the junction contained 2 bases not matched to a gene. This CDR3 comprises 12 residues. Germline CDR1 is SGHDN and CDR2 is FVKESK. CDR3: CASSPSGGTQYF. CDR3 nucleotide sequence: TGTGCCAGCAGCCCCAGCGGGGGGACCCAGTACTTC.